The 18 T cell receptor beta chains below all came from one sample that was sequenced in a study of shared clonotypes between healthy human individuals (dated by TCRdb to 2019 to 2021). CD8 naive samples were obtained by positive selection for CCR7 among CD45RO-negative cells, yielding a CD45RA+CCR7+ population from which TemRA cells were excluded. The method behind the library was the immunoSEQ multiplex PCR assay. TCRdb took over this immuneACCESS table, retaining in-frame rearrangements with V and J assigned. Such tables are incomplete; in checked studies, under half of the missing clones stem from an unresolved V gene, and the remainder is unexplained. This sample comprises about 650,000 clones, less than 97% of them detected only once. The leading ten clones occupy about 0.11% of the sample. The sample was naive CD8+ T cells sorted from blood. Taken with the paper, the label for cell subset or site translates to: CD45RA+CCR7+. The receptors stem from a woman younger than 45 in good health.

J is TRBJ1-4 and V is TRBV28; D may be TRBD1 (6 bases). This CDR3 has 14 amino acids. Per germline, CDR1 MDHEN and CDR2 SYDVKM. V was pared by 8 bases and J by 0 bases, with 10 bases between. CDR3 DNA: TGTGCCAGCGAGGGGGAGGCAACTAATGAAAAACTGTTTTTT. Translated: CASEGEATNEKLFF.

The chain links TRBV19 to TRBJ1-1; 8 bases are a match to TRBD1. Unmatched junction bases numbered 6, after V lost 3 bases and J lost 3 bases. CDR1 is LNHDA and CDR2 is SQIVND in the germline V gene (reference sequence). This CDR3 contains 15 residues. The CDR3 DNA reads TGTGCCAGTAGTATCCCGGACAGGGCTTACACTGAAGCTTTCTTT. This sequence encodes CASSIPDRAYTEAFF.

The gene calls are TRBV7-9 and TRBJ1-1, with 9 nucleotides matching TRBD1. Germline V gene sequence: CDR1 SEHNR, CDR2 FQNEAQ (reference sequence). V was clipped by 5 bases and J by 3 bases; unmatched bases: 4. This CDR3 comprises 14 residues. Here the CDR3 DNA reads TGTGCCAGCAGCGGTTGGACAGGGGACACTGAAGCTTTCTTT. This translates into CASSGWTGDTEAFF.

The chain uses TRBV7-9 and TRBJ2-3, with a tentative D call TRBD2 (6 bases). The CDR3 contains 13 residues. Between the trimmed V and J ends, which lost 10 bases and 5 bases, there was a span of 16 bases. The V gene's germline CDR1 is SEHNR and CDR2 FQNEAQ (reference sequence). CDR3 in DNA: TGTGCCACCGCACCAGCGGGTGGAGATACGCAGTATTTT. Its protein product is CATAPAGGDTQYF. The full variable domain, with the rest looked up from reference TRBV7-9 and TRBJ2-3, is DTGVSQNPRHKITKRGQNVTFRCDPISEHNRLYWYRQTLGQGPEFLTYFQNEAQLEKSRLLSDRFSAERPKGSFSTLEIQRTEQGDSAMYLCATAPAGGDTQYFGPGTRLTVL.

The V call is TRBV28, the J call TRBJ1-2; D call uncertain. CDR3 length: 24 residues. V was shortened by 0 bases and J by 0 bases, with 35 bases between the two germline ends. Germline V lookup: CDR1 MDHEN, CDR2 SYDVKM. The CDR3 DNA sequence: TGTGCCAGCAGTTTATGGGCCCTGACCGAACGACCCAAACTAACGCGGAAAGCTAACTATGGCTACACCTTC. Translated: CASSLWALTERPKLTRKANYGYTF.

This chain links TRBV9 with TRBJ2-7; TRBD2 might be the D (6 bases). Germline-derived CDR1 and CDR2 are SGDLS and YYNGEE. This CDR3 contains 14 residues. Trimming took off 3 bases at V and 4 bases at J, with 14 bases between the two ends. The CDR3 is CASSGGGTQYEQYF. The CDR3 region has the DNA TGTGCCAGCAGCGGTGGGGGGACCCAATACGAGCAGTACTTC.

To note about this clone: The same CDR3 can be traced to other DNA sequences in this sample. The chain has TRBV28 and TRBJ2-7; D ambiguous. The germline gives CDR1 MDHEN, CDR2 SYDVKM. CDR3 size: 10 residues. V shed 3 bases and J shed 5 bases, with 2 bases lying between them. DNA for the CDR3: TGTGCCAGCAGTTTTGACGAGCAGTACTTC. This encodes CASSFDEQYF.

This chain uses TRBV7-9 with TRBJ1-1; D not certain. This CDR3 has 15 residues. Trimming took off 4 bases at V and 0 bases at J, with 12 bases between the two ends. Per germline, CDR1 SEHNR and CDR2 FQNEAQ (reference sequence). CDR3: CASSSYSEMNTEAFF. The CDR3 DNA reads as TGTGCCAGCAGCTCATACAGCGAAATGAACACTGAAGCTTTCTTT.

V usage is TRBV28 and J usage is TRBJ1-6; tentatively, D is TRBD1 (6 bases). The V and J ends lost 1 base and 10 bases respectively, with 11 bases between them. This CDR3 contains 14 residues. From germline, CDR1 is MDHEN and CDR2 SYDVKM. The DNA for the CDR3 is TGTGCCAGCAGTTTATCCAGGGGAGGGTCACCCCTCCACTTT. Its translation: CASSLSRGGSPLHF.

This chain joins TRBV4-2 and TRBJ2-7; D possibly corresponds to TRBD2 (5 bases). This CDR3 spans 17 amino acids. Trimming took off 5 bases at V and 9 bases at J, with 29 bases between the two ends. Germline values: CDR1 LGHNA, CDR2 YNFKEQ. CDR3 residues: CASSEGLGESPIIGQYF. CDR3 sequence (DNA): TGTGCCAGCAGCGAAGGACTCGGGGAGTCTCCAATTATCGGGCAGTACTTC.

This sequence joins TRBV6-1 and TRBJ2-3; 9 positions agree with TRBD2. Germline V gives CDR1 MNHNS, CDR2 SASEGT. The CDR3 is made up of 14 amino acids. V shed 7 bases, J shed 4 bases, and the junction held 6 bases outside the gene matches. Here the CDR3 reads CASNWREGPDTQYF. The CDR3 nucleotides are TGTGCCAGCAATTGGCGGGAGGGCCCAGATACGCAGTATTTT.

V and J are TRBV28 and TRBJ2-7, with TRBD2 matching over 9 bases. CDR1 and CDR2 from the germline V gene are MDHEN and SYDVKM. J lost 5 bases, V lost 1 base, and 9 bases had no gene match. This CDR3 contains 16 residues. CDR3 nucleotide sequence: TGTGCCAGCAGTTTATTGAGGCCTAGCGGGATCAACGAGCAGTACTTC. It is translated as CASSLLRPSGINEQYF.

The rearrangement links TRBV9 to TRBJ2-3; 7 nucleotides agree with TRBD2. Germline values: CDR1 SGDLS, CDR2 YYNGEE. V lost 1 base, J lost 2 bases, and 7 bases stayed unmatched. This CDR3 has 16 amino acids. The CDR3 loop is CASSVLTSGDTDTQYF. The CDR3 DNA is TGTGCCAGCAGCGTATTGACCAGCGGGGACACAGATACGCAGTATTTT.

The chain is built from TRBV5-4 and TRBJ2-7; TRBD2 agrees at 8 bases. The CDR3 contains 14 residues. Unmatched junction bases numbered 2, after V lost 3 bases and J lost 0 bases. The germline CDR1 and CDR2 sequences are SGHNT and YYREEE (reference sequence). This CDR3 reads CASSWSGSSYEQYF. Written as DNA, the CDR3 is TGTGCCAGCAGCTGGAGCGGGAGCTCCTACGAGCAGTACTTC.

This chain uses TRBV7-2 with TRBJ2-3, with D possibly being TRBD1 (6 bases). V was trimmed by 4 bases and J by 7 bases, leaving 18 bases between them. From germline, CDR1 is SGHTA and CDR2 FQGNSA. CDR3 length: 15 residues. CDR3 nucleotide sequence: TGTGCCAGCAGCTCCCCTTTGGGGGCGTCAAATACGCAGTATTTT. Amino acids: CASSSPLGASNTQYF. The complete variable domain, with remaining parts taken from reference TRBV7-2 and TRBJ2-3, reads GAGVSQSPSNKVTEKGKDVELRCDPISGHTALYWYRQSLGQGLEFLIYFQGNSAPDKSGLPSDRFSAERTGGSVSTLTIQRTQQEDSAVYLCASSSPLGASNTQYFGPGTRLTVL.

This chain joins TRBV11-2 and TRBJ2-1, with 7 bases identical to TRBD2. The germline V gene encodes CDR1 SGHAT and CDR2 FQNNGV. Losses at the gene ends were 4 bases for V and 4 bases for J; bases not matched to a gene: 13. The CDR3 totals 17 residues. The CDR3: CASSSSPGGSFYNEQFF. CDR3 sequence (DNA): TGTGCCAGCAGCTCCTCCCCAGGCGGGAGCTTTTACAATGAGCAGTTCTTC. Full variable domain (remainder filled in from reference TRBV11-2 and TRBJ2-1): EAGVAQSPRYKIIEKRQSVAFWCNPISGHATLYWYQQILGQGPKLLIQFQNNGVVDDSQLPKDRFSAERLKGVDSTLKIQPAKLEDSAVYLCASSSSPGGSFYNEQFFGPGTRLTVL.

The chain recombines TRBV7-9 with TRBJ2-7; D ambiguous. Germline values: CDR1 SEHNR, CDR2 FQNEAQ (reference sequence). This CDR3 contains 13 residues. The germline V and J ends were trimmed by 5 bases and 4 bases, with 12 bases remaining between them. This CDR3 is CASSPSLTYEQYF. As DNA, the CDR3 is TGTGCCAGCAGCCCCTCCTTGACTTACGAGCAGTACTTC.

This chain links TRBV6-4 with TRBJ1-1; D unclear. This CDR3 has 15 amino acids. The ends were cut back, 3 bases at V and 4 bases at J, with 15 bases in the middle. Germline CDR1 and CDR2: MRHNA and SNTAGT. The CDR3 DNA follows: TGTGCCAGCAGTGAAACCCCCGGACCGGGCACTGAAGCTTTCTTT. Translated: CASSETPGPGTEAFF.